Listed here is a single T cell receptor beta chain. This specimen comes from a study of blood T cell repertoires in COVID-19. Overall study context: Samples of COVID-19 (acute and convalescent) were obtained from the United States, Italy and Spain.

Assay: immunoSEQ multiplex PCR; the TCRdb copy retains only in-frame clones and omits some. The table shows roughly 140,000 clones, with 88% occurring only once. This CDR3 region has 15 residues. Trimming took 5 bases from V and 7 from J, leaving 17 bases between them. Germline-derived CDR1 and CDR2 are SGHTA and FQGTGA. This clonotype was obtained from an older man with acute or convalescent COVID-19. The sample consisted of peripheral blood. This chain links TRBV7-3 with TRBJ2-2; tentatively, D is TRBD2 (5 bases). CDR3 DNA sequence: TGTGCCAGCAGCCCCAATGGGCTAGCCGTCGGGGAGCTGTTTTTT. As protein: CASSPNGLAVGELFF.